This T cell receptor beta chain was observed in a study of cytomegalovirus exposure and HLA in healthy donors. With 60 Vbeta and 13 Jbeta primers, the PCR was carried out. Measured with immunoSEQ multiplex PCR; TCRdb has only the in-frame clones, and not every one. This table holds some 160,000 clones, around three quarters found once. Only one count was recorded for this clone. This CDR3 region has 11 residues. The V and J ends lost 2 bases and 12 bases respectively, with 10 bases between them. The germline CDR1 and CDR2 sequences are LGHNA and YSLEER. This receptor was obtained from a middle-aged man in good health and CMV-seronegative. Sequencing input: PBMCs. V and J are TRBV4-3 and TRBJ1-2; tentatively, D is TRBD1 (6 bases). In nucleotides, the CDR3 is TGCGCCAGCAGCCAAACAGGGTCCCACACCTTC. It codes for CASSQTGSHTF.